This entry concerns a single T cell receptor beta chain. The sample comes from a study of technical replicates of blood from a handful of donors. The data were produced by immunoSEQ multiplex PCR, yet TCRdb's version contains in-frame clones alone and is incomplete. The table has 70,000 to 95,000 clones, 94% seen once. Trimming took 0 bases from V and 3 from J; bases not matched to a gene: 5. The CDR3 covers 16 residues. In germline, CDR1 is LGHNA, CDR2 YNFKEQ. Material for sequencing was T cells isolated from PBMCs. The sequence derives from a human donor in good health. The chain joins TRBV4-2 to TRBJ1-5, with 7 bases fitting TRBD1. The CDR3 sequence is CASSQDLGQNNQPQHF. For the CDR3, the DNA is TGTGCCAGCAGCCAAGATCTGGGACAGAACAATCAGCCCCAGCATTTT.